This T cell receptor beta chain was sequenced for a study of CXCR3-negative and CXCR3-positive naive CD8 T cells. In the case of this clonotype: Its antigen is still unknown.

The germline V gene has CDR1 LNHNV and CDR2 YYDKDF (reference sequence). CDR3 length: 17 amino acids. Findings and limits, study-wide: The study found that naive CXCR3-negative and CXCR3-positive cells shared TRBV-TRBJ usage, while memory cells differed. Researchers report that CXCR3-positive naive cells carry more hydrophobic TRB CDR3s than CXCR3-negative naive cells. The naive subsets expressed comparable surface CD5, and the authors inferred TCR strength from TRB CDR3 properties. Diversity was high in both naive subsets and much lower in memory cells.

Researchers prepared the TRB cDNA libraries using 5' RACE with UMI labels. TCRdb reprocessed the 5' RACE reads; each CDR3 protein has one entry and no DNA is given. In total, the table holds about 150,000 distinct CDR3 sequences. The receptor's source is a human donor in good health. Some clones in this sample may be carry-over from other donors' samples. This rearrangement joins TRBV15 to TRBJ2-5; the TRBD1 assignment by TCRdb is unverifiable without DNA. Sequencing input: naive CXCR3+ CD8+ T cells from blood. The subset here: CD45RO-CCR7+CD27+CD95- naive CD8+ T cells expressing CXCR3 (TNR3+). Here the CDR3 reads CATSQLGERGRQETQNF. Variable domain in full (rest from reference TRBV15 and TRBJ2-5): DAMVIQNPRYQVTQFGKPVTLSCSQTLNHNVMYWYQQKSSQAPKLLFHYYDKDFNNEADTPDNFQSRRPNTSFCFLDIRSPGLGDTAMYLCATSQLGERGRQETQNFGPGTRLLVL.